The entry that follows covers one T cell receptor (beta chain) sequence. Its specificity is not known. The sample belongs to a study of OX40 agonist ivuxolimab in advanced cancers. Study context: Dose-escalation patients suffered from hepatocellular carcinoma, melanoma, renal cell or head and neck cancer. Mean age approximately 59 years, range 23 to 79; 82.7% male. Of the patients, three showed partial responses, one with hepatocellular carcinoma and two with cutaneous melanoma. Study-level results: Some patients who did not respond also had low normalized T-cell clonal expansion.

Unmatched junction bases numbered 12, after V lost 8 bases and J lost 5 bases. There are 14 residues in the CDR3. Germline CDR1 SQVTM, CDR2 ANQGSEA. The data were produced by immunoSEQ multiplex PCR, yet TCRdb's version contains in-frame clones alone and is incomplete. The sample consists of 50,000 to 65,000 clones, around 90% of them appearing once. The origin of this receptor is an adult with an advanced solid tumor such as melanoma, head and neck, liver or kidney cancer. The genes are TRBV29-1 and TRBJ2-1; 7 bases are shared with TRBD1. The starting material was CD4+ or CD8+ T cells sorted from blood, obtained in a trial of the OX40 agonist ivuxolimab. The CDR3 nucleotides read TGCAGCTCCACTCCTCGACAGGGTGACAATGAGCAGTTCTTC. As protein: CSSTPRQGDNEQFF.